This T cell receptor beta chain was captured by sequencing in a study of early T cells in non-severe SARS-CoV-2 infection (dated by TCRdb to the early 2020s). In terms of the full investigation: TCR sequencing used bulk RNA from unsorted whole blood, so alpha and beta chains could not be paired.

Study-wide findings and limitations: VDJdb matching was skewed toward anti-spike CD8 responses and likely underestimated virus-specific expansions, missing private and CD4 specificities.

Libraries were made using 5' RACE. The listed sequencing device is NextSeq 500. To correct for sequencing error and PCR bias, the TCR library protocol tagged individual cDNA molecules with unique molecular identifiers. Sequencing covered both TCR alpha and beta chains, and within each sample the abundances of alpha and beta sequences were tightly co-correlated. Per the original workflow: Decombinator V4 was used to perform V gene, J gene and CDR3 annotation of TCR sequences. TCRs were defined as expanded if a significant change between any two time points was detected under a Poisson model with p below 0.0001. TCR abundances were normalised to the total number of TCRs sequenced per sample and expressed as counts per million. TRAV1-2 paired with TRAJ12, TRAJ20 or TRAJ33 defined MAIT TCRs, while TRAV10 paired with TRAJ18 defined iNKT TCRs. VDJdb, accessed 1 November 2021, was searched for CMV, EBV and SARS-CoV-2 annotated TCRs, excluding TCRs annotated for multiple antigens. Using fastp at Q25 and MiXCR, TCRdb reprocessed the public reads and kept productive beta chains. Identical CDR3 protein sequences are pooled into one entry, listed with their most common genes and DNA. For this entry, the V and J calls and clone size follow TCRdb and not the study's own pipeline. This sample lists 75,000 to 90,000 distinct CDR3 sequences; less than 8% were detected once. Roughly 7.8% of the sample comes from the top ten.

Its CDR3 holds 17 amino acids, cysteine through phenylalanine. CDR3 DNA only is kept here, 51 bases in frame from base 1. As encoded in the germline V gene, CDR1 is SGHTA while CDR2 is FQGNSA. The germline ends are 12 bases apart after V is trimmed by 0 bases and J by 0 bases. The study was a case-control design nested within a healthcare worker cohort in London, UK, with weekly nasopharyngeal swab PCR tests and blood sampling. Healthcare workers were recruited between 23 and 31 March 2020, during the week of the UK lockdown, and were followed weekly for up to about 15 weeks. This clonotype came up many times. Its target antigen remains unknown. No much larger clone is present one base from it, and per-base qualities are unavailable.

The TCR sequence derives from an adult who was a healthcare worker with PCR-confirmed SARS-CoV-2 infection or an uninfected control (not recorded which). The sequence joins TRBV7-2 to TRBJ1-5; D gene: possibly TRBD1, on 5 matching bases. The specimen sequenced was whole blood. The nucleotide sequence reads TGTGCCAGCAGCTTAGCGCCGAGGGGATATAGCAATCAGCCCCAGCATTTT. Translated, this gives CASSLAPRGYSNQPQHF.